This entry is about one T cell receptor (beta chain). The data belong to a study of blood T cell repertoires in COVID-19. Study-level information: From T cells, B-cell-depleted T cells, or PBMCs came the material, which was cDNA or gDNA.

Participant age was roughly 18 to 95 years, and participants resided in around 24 US areas. Two negative PCRs, clearance, or symptom resolution characterized the recovered Cohort 3 donors. CDR3 size: 15 residues. Trimming removed 5 bases at V and 0 bases at J, with 14 bases between. The V gene's germline CDR1 is SGHRS and CDR2 YFSETQ. Per the authors' pipeline: Reference gene primer amplification in the assay estimated nucleated cell counts. Profiling relied on immunoSEQ multiplex PCR, and the TCRdb table lists in-frame clones only, not all of them. The V and J calls and clone size come from that table; D and trimming were worked out from the DNA. The repertoire consists of 150,000 to 200,000 clones, with around 84% occurring once and the leading ten covering about 15%.

The chain recombines TRBV5-1 with TRBJ1-1, with D possibly TRBD1 on 5 matching bases. This clonotype was obtained from a middle-aged man who had recovered from COVID-19. The sequenced material came from PBMCs or T cells enriched from blood (not recorded which). The chain's CDR3 is CASRPGGPLNTEAFF. In DNA form, the CDR3 reads TGCGCCAGCAGGCCGGGGGGTCCATTGAACACTGAAGCTTTCTTT.